One sample yielded the 7 T cell receptor beta chains listed below, sequenced in a study of T cells in Graves' hyperthyroidism and ophthalmopathy. TCR beta CDR3 regions were amplified from RNA transcripts. The TCR CDR3 first-round RT-PCR relied on the HTBI primer set. One entry per CDR3 protein results from TCRdb running MiXCR on the multiplex PCR reads. Here the sample spans roughly 510,000 distinct CDR3 sequences, about 45% being singletons. The sequencing input was peripheral blood or thyroid tissue (not recorded which). Every receptor here comes from an adult woman with Graves' disease, either hyperthyroidism or ophthalmopathy (not recorded which).

As to this clonotype: Likely a read error: the CDR3 ends without its conserved phenylalanine or tryptophan. This chain uses TRBV11-2 with TRBJ2-7; a possible D gene is TRBD1 (6 bases). The CDR3 is 14 residues long. Between the trimmed V and J ends, which lost 5 bases and 1 base, there was a span of 12 bases. Germline CDR1 is SGHAT and CDR2 is FQNNGV. The CDR3: CASSPGGQSYEQYS. The CDR3 DNA reads TGTGCCAGCAGCCCGGGTGGACAGTCCTACGAGCAGTACTCC.

This clonotype was recorded a few times. CDR3 in amino acids: CASSDRGASEKLFF. The CDR3 DNA sequence: TGTGCCAGCAGTGATAGGGGTGCAAGTGAAAAACTGTTTTTT. The chain uses TRBV2 and TRBJ1-4; possibly TRBD1 for D (5 bases). Germline V gene sequence: CDR1 SNHLY, CDR2 FYNNEI. V lost 3 bases, J lost 7 bases, and 12 bases lay in between. CDR3 size: 14 residues.

This clonotype was counted ten times or more. The chain is built from TRBV12-3 or TRBV12-4 and TRBJ2-7; maybe TRBD1 (5 bases). V shed 4 bases and J shed 5 bases, with 6 bases lying between them. CDR3 size: 11 residues. The CDR3 region is CASSSGNEQYF. Here the CDR3 DNA reads TGTGCCAGCAGTTCAGGGAACGAGCAGTACTTC.

To note about this clonotype: A much larger clone lies a single base off, so this may be a read error. V usage is TRBV7-9 and J usage is TRBJ2-7; a possible D gene is TRBD2 (6 bases). The CDR3 covers 16 residues. Germline loops: CDR1 SEHNR, CDR2 FQNEAQ (reference sequence). CDR3 coding DNA: TGTGCCAGCAGCTTAGGGGCCGGGGGTAGCTCCTACGAGCATTACTTC. Its translation: CASSLGAGGSSYEHYF.

A single count supports this clonotype. CDR3 protein: CASSSGLREKNYGYTF. The CDR3 region has the DNA TGTGCCAGCAGTTCTGGCCTCAGGGAGAAGAACTATGGCTACACCTTC. The chain joins TRBV28 to TRBJ1-2, with D perhaps matching TRBD1 (5 bases). The CDR3 is 16 amino acids. V gave up 4 bases and J gave up 2 bases, with 17 bases separating them. The V gene's germline CDR1 is MDHEN and CDR2 SYDVKM.

V is TRBV10-3 and J is TRBJ2-7; 12 positions match TRBD2. This CDR3 is built from 15 residues. Trimming removed 3 bases from V and 4 bases from J; junction bases left unmatched: 4. CDR1 and CDR2 from the germline V gene are ENHRY and SYGVKD. CDR3 amino acids: CAISEGLAGNYEQYF. The CDR3 DNA reads TGTGCCATCAGTGAAGGACTAGCGGGAAATTACGAGCAGTACTTC.

There are many counts of this clonotype. The chain uses TRBV3-1 and TRBJ1-4; D remains ambiguous. Germline CDR1 and CDR2: LGHDT and YNNKEL (reference sequence). The CDR3 spans 12 residues. V lost 6 bases to trimming and J lost 7 bases, with 9 bases between them. The CDR3 sequence is CASSQDREKLFF. The CDR3, as DNA: TGTGCCAGCAGTCAGGACCGTGAAAAACTGTTTTTT.